Reported below is one T cell receptor beta chain. The data derive from a study of blood T cell repertoires in COVID-19. This CDR3 spans 14 amino acids. The V gene lost 3 bases and the J gene lost 0 bases, with 9 bases spanning the gap. Germline V gives CDR1 DFQATT, CDR2 SNEGSKA (reference sequence). In the authors' workflow: By means of reference gene primer amplification, nucleated cell counts were estimated. Here immunoSEQ multiplex PCR was the method, and the copy in TCRdb shows in-frame clones only, minus some. Clone size and the V and J calls come from that table; the DNA yielded D and trimming. The data hold 180,000 or so clones, with roughly nine tenths observed a single time.

This TCR derives from a man in his forties with acute or convalescent COVID-19. The chain joins TRBV20-1 to TRBJ1-5; the D is unclear. Source material: peripheral blood. Written as DNA, the CDR3 is TGCAGTGCTAGTGTTTCTTATAGCAATCAGCCCCAGCATTTT. This sequence encodes CSASVSYSNQPQHF.